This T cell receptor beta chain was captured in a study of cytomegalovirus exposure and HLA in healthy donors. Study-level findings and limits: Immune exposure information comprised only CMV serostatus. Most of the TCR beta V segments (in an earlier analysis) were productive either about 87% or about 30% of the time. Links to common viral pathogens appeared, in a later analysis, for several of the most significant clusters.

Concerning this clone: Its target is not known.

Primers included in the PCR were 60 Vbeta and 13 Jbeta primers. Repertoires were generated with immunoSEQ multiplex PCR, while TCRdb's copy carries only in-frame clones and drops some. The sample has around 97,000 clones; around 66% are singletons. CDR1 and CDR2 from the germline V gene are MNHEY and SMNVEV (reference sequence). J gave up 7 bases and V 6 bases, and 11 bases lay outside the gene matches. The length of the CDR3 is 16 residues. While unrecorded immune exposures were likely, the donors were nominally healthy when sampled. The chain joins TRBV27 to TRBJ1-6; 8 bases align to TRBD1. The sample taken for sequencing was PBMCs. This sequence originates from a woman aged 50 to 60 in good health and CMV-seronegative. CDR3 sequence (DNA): TGTGCCAGCAGCCTCGGGACAGGCACTGGCAATTCACCCCTCCACTTT. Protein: CASSLGTGTGNSPLHF.